This T cell receptor (beta chain) was recorded in a study of blood T cell repertoires in COVID-19. Germline loops: CDR1 MNHNY, CDR2 SVGAGI (reference sequence). The CDR3 is made up of 15 amino acids. Trimming removed 5 bases from V and 5 bases from J; junction bases left unmatched: 7. Authors' data handling: Amplifying reference gene primers gave estimates of nucleated cell counts. Sequencing used immunoSEQ multiplex PCR; TCRdb keeps in-frame clones, though not all of them. The V and J calls and clone size come from that table; D and trimming were worked out from the DNA. The sample records some 70,000 clones, around 91% being singletons.

The sequence derives from a man aged 45-65 years with acute or convalescent COVID-19. Sequencing was done on a sample of peripheral blood. The chain employs TRBV6-6 and TRBJ1-5; 9 positions match TRBD1. Here the CDR3 reads CASSLEQGAYQPQHF. The CDR3 DNA reads TGTGCCAGCAGTCTCGAACAGGGGGCATATCAGCCCCAGCATTTT.